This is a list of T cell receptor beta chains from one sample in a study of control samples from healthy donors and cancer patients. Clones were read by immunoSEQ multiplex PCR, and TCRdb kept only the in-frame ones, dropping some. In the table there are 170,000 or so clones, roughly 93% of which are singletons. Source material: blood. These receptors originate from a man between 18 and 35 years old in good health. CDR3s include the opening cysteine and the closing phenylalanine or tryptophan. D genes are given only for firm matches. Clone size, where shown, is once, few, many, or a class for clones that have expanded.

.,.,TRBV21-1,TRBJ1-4,CASSTTTNEKLFF,TGTGCCAGCAGCACTACAACTAATGAAAAACTGTTTTTT
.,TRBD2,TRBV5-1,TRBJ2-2,CASSLAVGGRSTGELFF,TGCGCCAGCAGCTTGGCGGTGGGAGGGCGAAGCACCGGGGAGCTGTTTTTT
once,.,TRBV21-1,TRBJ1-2,CASSKVSSVPSSNYGYTF,TGTGCCAGCAGCAAAGTTAGCTCTGTCCCCAGTTCTAACTATGGCTACACCTTC
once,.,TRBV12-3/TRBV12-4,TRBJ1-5,CASSFSRDQPQHF,TGTGCCAGCAGTTTTTCTCGAGATCAGCCCCAGCATTTT
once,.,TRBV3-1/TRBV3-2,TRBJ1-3,CASSDLGNTIYF,TGTGCCAGCAGCGACCTAGGAAACACCATATATTTT
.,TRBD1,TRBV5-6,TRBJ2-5,CASSRTGTQETQYF,TGTGCCAGCAGCCGGACAGGGACACAAGAGACCCAGTACTTC
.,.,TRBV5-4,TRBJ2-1,CASSLDSSHNEQFF,TGTGCCAGCAGCTTGGACAGCTCACACAATGAGCAGTTCTTC
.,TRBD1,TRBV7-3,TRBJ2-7,CASSTDRGNEQYF,TGTGCCAGCAGCACCGACAGGGGAAACGAGCAGTACTTC
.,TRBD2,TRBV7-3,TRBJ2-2,CASSPGGANTGELFF,TGTGCCAGCAGCCCCGGGGGGGCGAACACCGGGGAGCTGTTTTTT
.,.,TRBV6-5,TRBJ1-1,CASTRYEETFF,TGTGCCAGCACCAGGTACGAAGAAACTTTCTTT
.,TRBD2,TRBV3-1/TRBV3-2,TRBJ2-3,CASSHTSGGSTDTQYF,TGTGCCAGCAGCCATACTAGCGGGGGTAGCACAGATACGCAGTATTTT
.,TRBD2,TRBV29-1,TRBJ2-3,CSGQERGTPTSTDTQYF,TGCAGCGGCCAGGAGCGGGGGACCCCAACTAGCACAGATACGCAGTATTTT